The rows below give T cell receptor beta chains drawn from one sample of a study of patients and donors after allogeneic stem cell transplantation. TCRdb itself ran the RT-PCR reads through MiXCR, one entry per CDR3 protein. In the table there are some 150,000 distinct CDR3 sequences, approximately 40% of which are singletons. Sequenced: blood, either unsorted or a sorted T cell fraction (not recorded which). These TCRs come from a human donor who was either an allogeneic HSCT recipient or a stem cell or donor lymphocyte infusion donor (not recorded which). It is not recorded whose cells these are; they may come from a transplant donor. CDR3s leave out the opening cysteine and the closing phenylalanine or tryptophan.

TRBJ2-7,TRBV12-3/TRBV12-4,ASRQGVEQY
TRBJ1-1,TRBV12-3/TRBV12-4,ASSPRSDAF
TRBJ2-7,TRBV12-3/TRBV12-4,ASSFSGGAFYEQY
TRBJ1-1,TRBV7-2,ASSLGDRVTEAF
TRBJ2-3,TRBV20-1,SASSGGGRRDTQY
TRBJ1-6,TRBV6-6,ASSYGGTSPLH
TRBJ2-1,TRBV5-5,ASSFNLLANNEQF
TRBJ1-3,TRBV7-9,ASSFGSSGNTIY
TRBJ2-4,TRBV12-3/TRBV12-4,ASSLRVTGSKNIQY
TRBJ1-1,TRBV5-1,ASNPGLDLRITNTEAF
TRBJ1-5,TRBV12-3/TRBV12-4,ASNSTGPHQH
TRBJ2-1,TRBV11-3,ASRGQAANEQF
TRBJ2-3,TRBV12-3/TRBV12-4,ASSPRGTNTDTQY
TRBJ1-3,TRBV9,ASSVGTLSGNTIY
TRBJ2-7,TRBV10-3,AISEGLYEQY
TRBJ1-4,TRBV24-1,ATSAASGGEKLF
TRBJ1-1,TRBV12-3/TRBV12-4,ASSSEGDYYTKAF
TRBJ1-4,TRBV7-6,ASSLFRRRNEKLF
TRBJ1-1,TRBV13,ASSSGLGAYGTEAF
TRBJ2-2,TRBV6-2/TRBV6-3,ASRGAAGAVTGELF
TRBJ2-2,TRBV6-6,ASSYSIAGDYANTGELF
TRBJ1-6,TRBV12-3/TRBV12-4,ASSPGTGDNSPLH
TRBJ2-3,TRBV12-3/TRBV12-4,ASGSGIVTDTQY
TRBJ1-1,TRBV9,ASSVVDRVNTEAF
TRBJ1-2,TRBV7-3,ASSLMGQGPVHYYGYT
TRBJ2-4,TRBV4-3,ASSQGERASGADIQY
TRBJ1-6,TRBV12-3/TRBV12-4,ASSFEQGGSPLH
TRBJ1-1,TRBV11-2,ASSLRASEAF
TRBJ1-1,TRBV7-3,ASSLAEGTEAF
TRBJ1-3,TRBV7-2,ASSLGTGDGNTIY
TRBJ1-5,TRBV20-1,SGQEGNQPQH
TRBJ1-5,TRBV20-1,SARGDLSNQPQN
TRBJ2-7,TRBV6-2/TRBV6-3,ASGDFGSLHEQY
TRBJ2-1,TRBV7-6,ASSLGAEDNEQF
TRBJ1-1,TRBV6-2/TRBV6-3,ASSYRGRGPLNTEAF
TRBJ2-3,TRBV12-3/TRBV12-4,ASGLLGADTQY
TRBJ1-1,TRBV24-1,ATSDRKDTEAF
TRBJ1-3,TRBV25-1,ASPGTGRDTIY
TRBJ2-1,TRBV7-6,ASSSLLAGFNNEQF
TRBJ1-6,TRBV10-2,ASREDGSYNSPLH
TRBJ2-5,TRBV12-3/TRBV12-4,ASSPRGQETQY
TRBJ1-3,TRBV12-3/TRBV12-4,ASRPVRGRRRNTIY
TRBJ2-1,TRBV27,ASSAQRRNNEQF
TRBJ1-2,TRBV6-2/TRBV6-3,ASSLEGYYGYT
TRBJ1-3,TRBV4-1,ASSNRILSGNTIY
TRBJ2-7,TRBV28,ASSLLGTGATYEQY
TRBJ2-6,TRBV12-3/TRBV12-4,ASRGEYLGPVLT
TRBJ1-1,TRBV5-1,ASSLGGVEAF
TRBJ2-3,TRBV7-2,ASSFIAGGHRDTQY
TRBJ1-5,TRBV5-5,ASSPSLLGQQNQPQH
TRBJ1-6,TRBV12-3/TRBV12-4,ASSTYREKDSPLH